This entry lists 30 T cell receptor beta chains sequenced from one sample in a study of blood T cell repertoires in COVID-19. Sequencing was performed with immunoSEQ multiplex PCR; in TCRdb, only in-frame clones are kept and a portion is missing. This repertoire shows approximately 120,000 clones, almost 70% found once; its top ten account for about 2.2%. The material sequenced was peripheral blood. Receptors were obtained from a woman in her seventies with acute or convalescent COVID-19.

The chain couples TRBV7-2 to TRBJ2-5; 12 bases align to TRBD2. In germline, CDR1 is SGHTA, CDR2 FQGNSA. This CDR3 comprises 17 residues. V trimming: 3 bases; J trimming: 5 bases; junction bases outside the gene matches: 10. The CDR3 DNA reads TGTGCCAGCAGCTTTAGGTCTCTAGCGGGGGGGCTGGAGACCCAGTACTTC. As protein: CASSFRSLAGGLETQYF. The complete variable domain, with remaining parts taken from reference TRBV7-2 and TRBJ2-5, reads GAGVSQSPSNKVTEKGKDVELRCDPISGHTALYWYRQSLGQGLEFLIYFQGNSAPDKSGLPSDRFSAERTGGSVSTLTIQRTQQEDSAVYLCASSFRSLAGGLETQYFGPGTRLLVL.

The chain carries TRBV30 and TRBJ2-7; 9 positions agree with TRBD1. CDR3 length equals 14 residues. J lost 2 bases, V lost 1 base, and 3 bases had no gene match. Germline CDR1 GTSNPN, CDR2 SVGIG (reference sequence). In nucleotides, the CDR3 is TGTGCCTGGAGTGGACAGGGGGTCGCCTACGAGCAGTACTTC. This encodes CAWSGQGVAYEQYF.

The V and J genes are TRBV7-2 and TRBJ2-7; TRBD1 agrees at 7 bases. Germline V lookup: CDR1 SGHTA, CDR2 FQGNSA. The CDR3 contains 14 residues. V lost 5 bases, J lost 3 bases, and 7 bases stayed unmatched. CDR3 amino acids: CASSPGQRNYEQYF. CDR3 coding DNA: TGTGCCAGCAGCCCGGGACAGAGGAACTACGAGCAGTACTTC.

The gene calls are TRBV7-2 and TRBJ1-3, with unresolved D. This CDR3 is 14 amino acids long. V lost 5 bases to trimming and J lost 4 bases, with 12 bases between them. CDR1 is SGHTA, CDR2 FQGNSA, per germline. In nucleotides, the CDR3 is TGTGCCAGCAGCCCCGTTGGAGGGGGAAACACCATATATTTT. Translated: CASSPVGGGNTIYF.

The chain joins TRBV6-1 to TRBJ2-3; maybe TRBD2 (7 bases). Per germline, CDR1 MNHNS and CDR2 SASEGT. This CDR3 has 16 residues. Trimming pared 2 bases from V and 2 bases from J, leaving 14 bases between. CDR3 DNA: TGTGCCAGCAGTGAAAGCCCGCGGGGGCTCACAGATACGCAGTATTTT. Its protein product is CASSESPRGLTDTQYF.

This sequence joins TRBV15 and TRBJ1-2; the D gene is possibly TRBD1 (6 bases). The CDR3 totals 14 residues. V was clipped by 2 bases and J by 7 bases, with 14 bases between them. The germline CDR1 and CDR2 sequences are LNHNV and YYDKDF (reference sequence). Written as DNA, the CDR3 is TGTGCCACCAGCAGACGAAACAGGGATGGTGGCTACACCTTC. Its protein is CATSRRNRDGGYTF.

The V call is TRBV19, the J call TRBJ1-3, with a possible D match to TRBD1 (6 bases). Germline V lookup: CDR1 LNHDA, CDR2 SQIVND (reference sequence). Trimming took 3 bases from V and 2 from J, leaving 11 bases between them. The CDR3 loop spans 15 amino acids. DNA for the CDR3: TGTGCCAGTAGTATTGCCGGGACAACTGGAAACACCATATATTTT. This translates into CASSIAGTTGNTIYF.

The genes are TRBV19 and TRBJ1-1, with 7 bases fitting TRBD1. The trim removed 6 bases at V and 1 base at J, leaving 8 bases unmatched. The CDR3 runs to 15 residues. Germline V lookup: CDR1 LNHDA, CDR2 SQIVND (reference sequence). CDR3 bases: TGTGCCAGTAGACAACAGGACAGGTCGAACACTGAAGCTTTCTTT. Protein sequence: CASRQQDRSNTEAFF.

This clone has just a few counts. The chain carries TRBV10-3 and TRBJ1-5; TRBD1 might be the D (5 bases). Between the trimmed V and J ends, which lost 0 bases and 0 bases, there was a span of 12 bases. The CDR3 extends over 17 amino acids. Germline V gene data show CDR1 as ENHRY and CDR2 as SYGVKD. CDR3 protein: CAISESLGASSNQPQHF. In DNA, the CDR3 is TGTGCCATCAGTGAGTCGTTAGGGGCTTCTAGCAATCAGCCCCAGCATTTT.

The genes are TRBV7-2 and TRBJ2-3, with 9 bases identical to TRBD2. V was clipped by 5 bases and J by 1 base; unmatched bases: 7. This CDR3 has 16 amino acids. Germline V gene lookup returns CDR1 SGHTA and CDR2 FQGNSA. In DNA, the CDR3 is TGTGCCAGCAGCCCCCCCGGACTAGCGCGCACAGATACGCAGTATTTT. Translating it yields CASSPPGLARTDTQYF.

The chain carries TRBV5-8 and TRBJ2-7, with 7 nucleotides matching TRBD1. V was pared by 1 base and J by 6 bases, with 7 bases of the junction left unmatched. The CDR3 runs to 14 residues. Per the germline V gene, CDR1 is SGHTS and CDR2 is YDEGEE. This CDR3 reads CASSLMNRGSEQYF. The CDR3 DNA reads as TGTGCCAGCAGCTTGATGAACAGGGGAAGCGAGCAGTACTTC.

This chain joins TRBV23-1 and TRBJ2-5, with a weak D call TRBD2 (5 bases). TRBV23-1 is known as an ORF, though its function is uncertain. Between the trimmed V and J ends, which lost 8 bases and 3 bases, there was a span of 13 bases. This CDR3 contains 13 residues. This chain's CDR3 is CASQDRRKETQYF. CDR3 DNA sequence: TGCGCCAGCCAGGATCGGAGGAAAGAGACCCAGTACTTC.

This clone came up once. V gene TRBV29-1 combines with J gene TRBJ2-4, with 7 bases that match TRBD2. This CDR3 has 13 amino acids. Germline V gene lookup returns CDR1 SQVTM and CDR2 ANQGSEA. V was pared by 4 bases and J by 1 base, with 1 base of the junction left unmatched. Here the CDR3 reads CSVGEGAKNIQYF. The CDR3 DNA sequence: TGCAGCGTTGGGGAGGGGGCCAAAAACATTCAGTACTTC.

V usage is TRBV2 and J usage is TRBJ1-1, with a tentative D call TRBD1 (5 bases). Germline CDR1 and CDR2: SNHLY and FYNNEI. The CDR3 covers 12 residues. V lost 6 bases and J 3 bases, leaving 8 bases between the germline ends. CDR3 protein: CASRGDDTEAFF. The CDR3 bases are TGTGCCAGCAGAGGGGATGACACTGAAGCTTTCTTT. The full variable domain, rest sourced from reference TRBV2 and TRBJ1-1, is EPEVTQTPSHQVTQMGQEVILRCVPISNHLYFYWYRQILGQKVEFLVSFYNNEISEKSEIFDDQFSVERPDGSNFTLKIRSTKLEDSAMYFCASRGDDTEAFFGQGTRLTVV.

The V and J genes are TRBV11-3 and TRBJ2-3; 7 bases align to TRBD1. The ends lost 4 bases at V and 3 bases at J; junction bases unmatched: 10. CDR3 length: 16 residues. CDR1 is SGHNT and CDR2 is YENEEA in the germline V gene. This CDR3 reads CASSSGRGIWTDTQYF. The DNA for the CDR3 is TGTGCCAGCAGCTCGGGCAGGGGGATTTGGACAGATACGCAGTATTTT.

This chain joins TRBV6-5 and TRBJ1-2, with unresolved D. Trimming took off 7 bases at V and 2 bases at J, with 11 bases between the two ends. The CDR3 runs 13 residues. Germline V gives CDR1 MNHEY, CDR2 SVGAGI. The CDR3, as DNA: TGTGCCAGCACCCCCACGGGGAACTATGGCTACACCTTC. Translated, it gives CASTPTGNYGYTF.

In regard to this clone: A junction boundary mismatches the germline segment, possibly from a read error. The V call is TRBV12-3 or TRBV12-4, the J call TRBJ1-1; maybe TRBD1 (5 bases). The CDR3 is 11 residues long. The DNA of the CDR3 is TGTGCCAGCAGACGCGATGGGGCGTCAATCTTT. This encodes CASRRDGASIF.

Written as DNA, the CDR3 is TGTGCCAGCAGCACAGGGTTTGGGAACACCGGGGAGCTGTTTTTT. This translates into CASSTGFGNTGELFF. The chain combines TRBV5-4 with TRBJ2-2; maybe TRBD1 (6 bases). Germline-derived CDR1 and CDR2 are SGHNT and YYREEE (reference sequence). The CDR3 loop spans 15 amino acids. V was pared by 4 bases and J by 1 base, with 11 bases between.

The gene calls are TRBV5-6 and TRBJ2-5; perhaps TRBD1 as D (6 bases). CDR1 SGHDT and CDR2 YYEEEE come from the germline V gene. The CDR3 loop spans 13 amino acids. V was shortened by 5 bases and J by 7 bases, with 15 bases between the two germline ends. This CDR3 is CASSTTGSGTQYF. The DNA of the CDR3 is TGTGCCAGCAGTACCACAGGGTCTGGGACCCAGTACTTC.

There are a few counts of this clone. The genes are TRBV28 and TRBJ2-7; no reliable D call. V lost 2 bases, J lost 3 bases, and 14 bases lay in between. Germline loops: CDR1 MDHEN, CDR2 SYDVKM. The CDR3 is 15 residues long. CDR3 in DNA: TGTGCCAGCAGTTTAGACTTCCTCAAGAACTACGAGCAGTACTTC. Amino acids: CASSLDFLKNYEQYF.

This clone came up once. This chain joins TRBV14 and TRBJ2-7, with D maybe TRBD2 (5 bases). CDR1 SGHDN and CDR2 FVKESK come from the germline V gene. V was clipped by 1 base and J by 3 bases, with 7 bases between them. The CDR3 is made up of 13 amino acids. The chain's CDR3 is CASSQVAFYEQYF. Here the CDR3 DNA reads TGTGCCAGCAGCCAAGTAGCGTTCTACGAGCAGTACTTC.

CDR3 in DNA: TGTGCCAGCAGTCCGTCTCCACCCCGGCACGGGAGAGAGACCCAGTACTTC. As protein: CASSPSPPRHGRETQYF. This chain connects TRBV25-1 to TRBJ2-5; weak D call: TRBD2 (6 bases). Germline lookup yields CDR1 MGHDK and CDR2 SYGVNS. The V end was cut by 5 bases, the J end by 4 bases, with 23 bases between. The CDR3 extends over 17 amino acids.

The gene calls are TRBV27 and TRBJ2-6; possible D gene TRBD1, 7 bases. Germline V gives CDR1 MNHEY, CDR2 SMNVEV (reference sequence). V gave up 2 bases and J gave up 3 bases, with 14 bases separating them. The CDR3 spans 17 residues. CDR3 in amino acids: CASSLRRGPVGANVLTF. DNA for the CDR3: TGTGCCAGCAGTTTACGGAGGGGGCCTGTTGGGGCCAACGTCCTGACTTTC.

The chain is built from TRBV21-1 and TRBJ2-3; the DNA was not used to check the table's D call, TRBD1. TRBV21-1 is described as a pseudogene. There are 17 residues in the CDR3. The CDR3 loop is CASSKALPKTVRDTQYF. Here the CDR3 DNA reads TGTGCCAGCAGCAAAGCCCTCCCGAAAACCGTCAGGGATACGCAGTATTTT.

This chain connects TRBV29-1 to TRBJ2-2, with 10 nucleotides matching TRBD2. Looked up from germline, CDR1 is SQVTM and CDR2 is ANQGSEA. J gave up 6 bases and V 5 bases, and 12 bases lay outside the gene matches. The CDR3 is 16 amino acids. The CDR3 protein is CSVSSTSGIRAGELFF. CDR3 in DNA: TGCAGCGTTAGTTCAACTAGCGGGATTCGGGCCGGGGAGCTGTTTTTT.

This chain links TRBV3-1 (or the pseudogene TRBV3-2) with TRBJ2-2, with D possibly matching TRBD2 (5 bases). The CDR3 is made up of 17 amino acids. Trimming stripped 6 bases from V and 4 bases from J, with 21 bases between. Germline V gene data show CDR1 as LGHDT and CDR2 as YNNKEL (reference sequence). The CDR3 reads CASSGLTRALGTGELFF. DNA for the CDR3: TGTGCCAGCAGTGGCTTAACTAGAGCTTTGGGCACCGGGGAGCTGTTTTTT.

The V and J genes are TRBV6-5 and TRBJ2-1; D is perhaps TRBD1 (6 bases). V was clipped by 0 bases and J by 4 bases, with 10 bases between them. The CDR3 sequence is 15 residues long. The germline CDR1 and CDR2 sequences are MNHEY and SVGAGI. The CDR3 nucleotides are TGTGCCAGCAGTTACTCACAGGGCCTATACAATGAGCAGTTCTTC. This translates into CASSYSQGLYNEQFF.

The chain links TRBV18 to TRBJ1-4; 7 positions match TRBD1. Germline V gene data show CDR1 as KGHSH and CDR2 as LQKENI. This CDR3 contains 15 residues. V dropped 6 bases and J dropped 5; count of bases not matched to a gene: 9. The CDR3: CASSADRARNEKLFF. The CDR3, as DNA: TGTGCCAGCTCGGCAGACAGGGCAAGAAATGAAAAACTGTTTTTT.

The CDR3 DNA follows: TGTGCCAGTTCCACCGGGACAGGGGGCGCGGTCGAGCAGTACTTC. It yields the protein CASSTGTGGAVEQYF. This chain links TRBV19 with TRBJ2-7, with TRBD1 matching over 12 bases. The CDR3 is 15 amino acids. V was pared by 8 bases and J by 6 bases, with 11 bases of the junction left unmatched. Germline V gene lookup returns CDR1 LNHDA and CDR2 SQIVND (reference sequence).

This chain connects TRBV10-3 to TRBJ1-2; no clear D gene. Trimming pared 7 bases from V and 4 bases from J, leaving 13 bases between. This CDR3 region has 13 residues. Germline CDR1 reads ENHRY; CDR2 reads SYGVKD. CDR3 in DNA: TGTGCCATCAAGGGAGATGCTGCCTATGGCTACACCTTC. This encodes CAIKGDAAYGYTF.